Here is one TCR beta chain with its context. A single count supports this clone. Its antigen target is currently unknown. No much larger clone is present one base from it, and per-base qualities are unavailable. This entry comes from a study of blood T cell repertoires in COVID-19 (dated by TCRdb to about 2020). Broadly, across the study: Samples from collaborators originated in the United States, Italy and Spain and spanned both the acute and convalescent phases of COVID-19. The prospective study material was composed of cDNA or gDNA derived from T cells, B-cell-depleted T cells, or PBMCs. The repertoires were released in a freely available public database meant as a resource for research on the immune response to SARS-CoV-2. The dataset comprised deeply sampled blood TCRbeta repertoires from subjects exposed to, actively infected with, or recovered from COVID-19. Sample metadata almost always included a de-identified subject ID, COVID-19 status, age in years and sex. Where HLA class I and class II types were available, the types were taken from metadata supplied by the sample provider, not from assay-based typing. Samples were obtained from the ongoing ImmuneRACE study (first 160 participants) and from about 1,300 subjects provided by 6 global collaborators.

General conclusions and limits of the study: Clinical and demographic metadata were provided uncurated, with the amount varying by source and participant.

Germline trimming amounts to 6 bases on V and 2 bases on J, with 7 as the count of junction bases outside the gene matches. The germline V gene encodes CDR1 SNHLY and CDR2 FYNNEI. The CDR3 sequence holds 15 residues, the cysteine and phenylalanine included. Left in the record is the CDR3 DNA by itself, 45 bases read in frame from the first base. In Seattle, one collaborating source enrolled patients while the infection was active and tracked those patients longitudinally over the course of disease. Whole blood was collected in K2EDTA tubes by collaborating institutions according to the institutions' own protocols. Collaborator samples were shipped for TCRbeta analysis as frozen whole blood, isolated PBMCs, or DNA extracted from either sample type. TCRbeta CDR3 regions were amplified from genomic DNA using the immunoSEQ Assay, a bias-controlled multiplex PCR. In the authors' own workflow: Within the assay, amplification of reference gene primers was used to estimate how many nucleated cells each sample contained. To quantify the absolute abundance of each unique TCRbeta CDR3 rearrangement, sequence reads were collapsed and filtered. For each sample, productive Simpson clonality was calculated as the square root of Simpson's diversity index across productive rearrangements. As stored in TCRdb, this immuneACCESS dataset retains in-frame rearrangements with V and J assigned. A fraction of the clones does not appear; measured against another copy, unresolved V genes explain less than half of the discrepancy, and the remainder lacks a known reason. That table furnishes V, J and clone size, whereas the DNA furnished D and trimming. The sample table lists 250,000 to 300,000 clones, 88% of them with a count of one. The ten largest clonotypes hold about 10% of the sample.

The TCR comes from a woman in her 70s with COVID-19, enrolled during active disease. The sample taken for sequencing was peripheral blood. The V and J genes are TRBV2 and TRBJ2-3; 8 middle bases align to TRBD1. DNA sequence: TGTGCCAGCAGGGGGGACAGGATACTCACAGATACGCAGTATTTT. It translates to CASRGDRILTDTQYF. The full variable domain, completed from the reference TRBV2 and TRBJ2-3 proteins outside the CDR3, reads EPEVTQTPSHQVTQMGQEVILRCVPISNHLYFYWYRQILGQKVEFLVSFYNNEISEKSEIFDDQFSVERPDGSNFTLKIRSTKLEDSAMYFCASRGDRILTDTQYFGPGTRLTVL.